The present TCR beta chain was sequenced within a study of a mutant IDH1 vaccine in newly diagnosed glioma. In the case of this clone: Its specificity is unknown.

Germline V gene lookup returns CDR1 SGHTA and CDR2 FQGNSA. Trimming took off 1 base at V and 4 bases at J, with 5 bases between the two ends. This CDR3 is built from 13 residues. Regarding time point: week 47, end of study. Vaccination comprised doses that each held 300 ug of mutant IDH1 20-mer peptide, plus topical imiquimod. Assay used: immunoSEQ multiplex PCR; TCRdb lists only in-frame clones, some missing. The profile shows 55,000 to 65,000 clones, over 70% of them singletons. The V call is TRBV7-2, the J call TRBJ1-3; D gene ambiguous. The receptor comes from a man aged 45-60 years with glioma. Material: PBMCs, obtained from a glioma patient whose treatment included an IDH1 peptide vaccine. CDR3 sequence reads: CASSLEGGNTIYF. CDR3 DNA sequence: TGTGCCAGCAGCTTAGAGGGAGGAAACACCATATATTTT.